Given below is one T cell receptor (beta chain) in context. No antigen is known for it. V was clipped by 3 bases and J by 0 bases, with 8 bases between them. The germline V gene has CDR1 DFQATT and CDR2 SNEGSKA (reference sequence). This CDR3 spans 13 amino acids. This sample is drawn from a study of response to subunit inactivated influenza vaccine. Findings and caveats of the study: New T cells are recruited in small numbers by each seasonal influenza vaccination, according to the authors' suggestion.

TCRdb called the RT-PCR reads again in MiXCR, with one record for every CDR3 protein. This sample yields approximately 530,000 distinct CDR3 sequences, of which around 8% are seen a single time; around 13% belongs to the top ten. V is TRBV20-1 and J is TRBJ1-2; D gene uncertain. Sequencing was performed on PBMCs from blood, taken roughly 24 months after vaccination. This receptor was obtained from a man aged 45-69 years who received an inactivated influenza vaccine. The CDR3 region is CSASDGPNYGYTF. The CDR3 DNA follows: TGCAGTGCTAGTGACGGACCTAACTATGGCTACACCTTC.